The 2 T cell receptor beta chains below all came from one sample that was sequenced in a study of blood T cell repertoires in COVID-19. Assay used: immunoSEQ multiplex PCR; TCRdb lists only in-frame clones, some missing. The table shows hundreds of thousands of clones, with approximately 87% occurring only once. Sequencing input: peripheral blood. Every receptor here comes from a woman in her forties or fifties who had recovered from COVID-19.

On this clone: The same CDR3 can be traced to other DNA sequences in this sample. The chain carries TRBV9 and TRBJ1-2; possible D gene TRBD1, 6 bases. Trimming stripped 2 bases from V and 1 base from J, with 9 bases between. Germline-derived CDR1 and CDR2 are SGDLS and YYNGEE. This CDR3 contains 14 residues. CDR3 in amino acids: CASSVGQLNYGYTF. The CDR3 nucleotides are TGTGCCAGCAGCGTCGGACAGCTTAACTATGGCTACACCTTC. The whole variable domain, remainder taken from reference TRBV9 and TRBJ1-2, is DSGVTQTPKHLITATGQRVTLRCSPRSGDLSVYWYQQSLDQGLQFLIQYYNGEERAKGNILERFSAQQFPDLHSELNLSSLELGDSALYFCASSVGQLNYGYTFGSGTRLTVV.

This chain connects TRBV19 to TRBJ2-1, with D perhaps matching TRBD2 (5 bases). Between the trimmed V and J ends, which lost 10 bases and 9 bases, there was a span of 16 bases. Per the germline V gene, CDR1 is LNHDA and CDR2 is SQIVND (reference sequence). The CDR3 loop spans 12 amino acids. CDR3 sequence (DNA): TGTGCCATAGGAGGAGTGGGCAGTGAGCAGTTCTTC. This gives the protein CAIGGVGSEQFF.